The clone carrying this T cell receptor (beta chain) was recorded a few times. This sample is part of a study of blood T cell repertoires in COVID-19. In the study overall: Specimens from acute and convalescent COVID-19 originated in the United States, Italy and Spain.

CDR1 and CDR2 (germline): DFQATT, SNEGSKA (reference sequence). Unmatched junction bases numbered 8, after V lost 8 bases and J lost 7 bases. This CDR3 is 11 amino acids long. Assay: immunoSEQ multiplex PCR; the TCRdb copy retains only in-frame clones and omits some. Found here are roughly 45,000 clones, roughly 80% of them singletons; the top ten hold about 12%. The chain joins TRBV20-1 to TRBJ2-7; 7 nucleotides match TRBD2. The source is a human donor in a cohort sampled during active COVID-19. The sequenced sample consisted of peripheral blood. CDR3 residues: CSTERGREQYF. Here the CDR3 DNA reads TGCAGTACTGAGCGGGGACGGGAGCAGTACTTC.